This T cell receptor (beta chain) was captured in a study of T cells in Graves' hyperthyroidism and ophthalmopathy. Study findings and constraints: Blood also contained most expanded thyroid clonotypes above 0.001.

This clonotype was found many times. Its antigen is undetermined. RNA transcripts provided the source from which TCR beta CDR3 regions were amplified. HTBI primers were the set used in a first-round RT-PCR of the TCR CDR3. TCRdb redid the calling of the multiplex PCR reads with MiXCR, one entry per CDR3 protein. The sample comprises about 380,000 distinct CDR3 sequences, about a fifth of which are singletons, and roughly two fifths rests with the top ten. Inclusion characteristics of ophthalmopathy patients comprised a Clinical Activity Score of at least 3, a NOSPECS grade of at least 4, and duration under 3 months. Clinical symptoms, serum thyroxine, TRAb, thyroid ultrasound and orbital computed tomography established diagnosis. Trimming shortened V by 1 base and J by 4 bases, and 8 bases separated the two germline ends. The CDR3 is made up of 14 amino acids. CDR1 and CDR2 from the germline V gene are LGHDT and YNNKEL (reference sequence).

This chain links TRBV3-1 with TRBJ2-1; D is undetermined. This TCR was recovered from a man between 18 and 29 years old with Graves' ophthalmopathy. Sequenced input: blood. The CDR3 DNA follows: TGTGCCAGCAGCCAAGTAGGTAAATACAATGAGCAGTTCTTC. Protein: CASSQVGKYNEQFF.